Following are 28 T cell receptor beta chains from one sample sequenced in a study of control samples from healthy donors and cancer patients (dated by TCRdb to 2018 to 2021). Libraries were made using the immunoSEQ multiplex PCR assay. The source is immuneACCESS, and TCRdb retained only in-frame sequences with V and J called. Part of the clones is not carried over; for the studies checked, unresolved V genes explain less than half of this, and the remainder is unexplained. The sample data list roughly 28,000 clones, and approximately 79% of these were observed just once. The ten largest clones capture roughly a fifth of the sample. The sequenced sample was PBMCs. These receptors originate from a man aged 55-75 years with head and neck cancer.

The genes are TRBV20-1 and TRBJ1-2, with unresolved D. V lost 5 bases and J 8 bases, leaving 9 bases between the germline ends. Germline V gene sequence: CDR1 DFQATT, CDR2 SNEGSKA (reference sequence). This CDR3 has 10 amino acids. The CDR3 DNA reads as TGCAGTGCTCGGGCCGTAGGCTACACCTTC. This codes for CSARAVGYTF.

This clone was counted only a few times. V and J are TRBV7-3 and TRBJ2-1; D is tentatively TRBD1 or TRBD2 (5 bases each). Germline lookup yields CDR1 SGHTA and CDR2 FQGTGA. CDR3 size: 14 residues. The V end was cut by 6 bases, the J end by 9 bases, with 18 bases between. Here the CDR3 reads CASSSGGAGGEQFF. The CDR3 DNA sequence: TGTGCCAGCAGTTCAGGAGGTGCTGGGGGTGAGCAGTTCTTC.

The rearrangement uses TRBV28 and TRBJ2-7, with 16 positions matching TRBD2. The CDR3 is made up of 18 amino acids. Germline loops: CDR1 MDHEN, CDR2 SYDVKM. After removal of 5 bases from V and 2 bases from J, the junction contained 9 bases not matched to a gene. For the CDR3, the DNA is TGTGCCAGCAGTGCCCCGGGACTAGCGGGAGGGCCCCCCTACGAGCAGTACTTC. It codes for CASSAPGLAGGPPYEQYF. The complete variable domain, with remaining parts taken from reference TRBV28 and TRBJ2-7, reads DVKVTQSSRYLVKRTGEKVFLECVQDMDHENMFWYRQDPGLGLRLIYFSYDVKMKEKGDIPEGYSVSREKKERFSLILESASTNQTSMYLCASSAPGLAGGPPYEQYFGPGTRLTVT.

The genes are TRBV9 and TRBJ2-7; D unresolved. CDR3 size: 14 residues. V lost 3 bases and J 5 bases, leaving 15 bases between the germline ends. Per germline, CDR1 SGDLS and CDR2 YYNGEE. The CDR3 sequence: CASSAGPPVDEQYF. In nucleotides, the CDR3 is TGTGCCAGCAGCGCCGGCCCGCCGGTCGACGAGCAGTACTTC.

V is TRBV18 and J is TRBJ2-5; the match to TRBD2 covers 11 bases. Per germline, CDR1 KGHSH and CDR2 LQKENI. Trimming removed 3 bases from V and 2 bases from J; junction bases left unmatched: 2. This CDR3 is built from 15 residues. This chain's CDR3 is CASSPGLAEQETQYF. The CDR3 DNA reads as TGTGCCAGCTCACCGGGACTAGCGGAACAAGAGACCCAGTACTTC.

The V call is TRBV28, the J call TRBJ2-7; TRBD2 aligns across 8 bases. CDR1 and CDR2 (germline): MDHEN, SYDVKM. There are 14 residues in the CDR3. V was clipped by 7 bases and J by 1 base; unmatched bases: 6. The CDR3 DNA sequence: TGTGCCAGCAATCGGGAGGGATCTTCCTACGAGCAGTACTTC. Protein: CASNREGSSYEQYF.

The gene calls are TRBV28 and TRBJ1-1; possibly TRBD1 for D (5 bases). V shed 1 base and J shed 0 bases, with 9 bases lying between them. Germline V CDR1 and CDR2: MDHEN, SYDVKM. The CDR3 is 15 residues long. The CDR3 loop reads CASSLYTGMNTEAFF. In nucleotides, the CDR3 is TGTGCCAGCAGTTTATATACAGGCATGAACACTGAAGCTTTCTTT.

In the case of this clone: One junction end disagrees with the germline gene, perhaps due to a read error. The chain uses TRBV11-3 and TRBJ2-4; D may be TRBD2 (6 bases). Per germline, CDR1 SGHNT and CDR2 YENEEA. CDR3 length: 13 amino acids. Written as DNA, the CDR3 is TGTGCCAGCAGCTTACACCAATGGGGGGATCTCCACTTC. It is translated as CASSLHQWGDLHF. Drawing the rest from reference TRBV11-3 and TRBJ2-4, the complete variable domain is EAGVVQSPRYKIIEKKQPVAFWCNPISGHNTLYWYLQNLGQGPELLIRYENEEAVDDSQLPKDRFSAERLKGVDSTLKIQPAELGDSAVYLCASSLHQWGDLHFGAGTRLSVL.

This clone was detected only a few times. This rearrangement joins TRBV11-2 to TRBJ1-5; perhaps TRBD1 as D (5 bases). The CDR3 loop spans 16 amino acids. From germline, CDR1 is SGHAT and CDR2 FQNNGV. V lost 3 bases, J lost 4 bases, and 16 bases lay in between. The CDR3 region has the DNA TGTGCCAGCAGCTTCTCGATCGGACACGGAAATCAGCCCCAGCATTTT. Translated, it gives CASSFSIGHGNQPQHF.

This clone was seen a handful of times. CDR3 sequence (DNA): TGCGCCAGCAGCTTGGGTCTGGGAACTGAAGCTTTCTTT. It yields the protein CASSLGLGTEAFF. The V gene is TRBV5-1, the J gene TRBJ1-1; no definite D call. V lost 0 bases to trimming and J lost 5 bases, with 8 bases between them. The germline V gene encodes CDR1 SGHRS and CDR2 YFSETQ. CDR3 length equals 13 residues.

CDR3 in amino acids: CASSWGVPMNTEAFF. The CDR3 DNA sequence: TGTGCCAGCAGCTGGGGGGTCCCCATGAACACTGAAGCTTTCTTT. The rearrangement uses TRBV5-8 and TRBJ1-1; the D gene is possibly TRBD1 (5 bases). V lost 3 bases and J lost 0, with 12 bases in between. Looked up from germline, CDR1 is SGHTS and CDR2 is YDEGEE. This CDR3 contains 15 residues. The full variable domain, in which reference TRBV5-8 and TRBJ1-1 provide the parts outside the CDR3, is EAGVTQSPTHLIKTRGQQATLRCSPISGHTSVYWYQQALGLGLQFLLWYDEGEERNRGNFPPRFSGRQFPNYSSELNVNALELEDSALYLCASSWGVPMNTEAFFGQGTRLTVV.

CDR3 region: CASSSGPYTDNEQFF. The CDR3 region has the DNA TGTGCCAGCAGCTCTGGGCCTTACACGGACAATGAGCAGTTCTTC. The chain recombines TRBV7-2 with TRBJ2-1; D remains unclear. V was clipped by 4 bases and J by 5 bases, with 15 bases between them. Germline V gene sequence: CDR1 SGHTA, CDR2 FQGNSA. This CDR3 has 15 residues. Using reference TRBV7-2 and TRBJ2-1 for the parts outside the CDR3, the full variable domain is GAGVSQSPSNKVTEKGKDVELRCDPISGHTALYWYRQSLGQGLEFLIYFQGNSAPDKSGLPSDRFSAERTGGSVSTLTIQRTQQEDSAVYLCASSSGPYTDNEQFFGPGTRLTVL.

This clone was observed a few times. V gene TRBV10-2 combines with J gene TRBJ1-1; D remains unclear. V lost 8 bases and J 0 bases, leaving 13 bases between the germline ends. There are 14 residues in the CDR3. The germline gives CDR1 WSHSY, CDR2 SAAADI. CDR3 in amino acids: CASGQDLLNTEAFF. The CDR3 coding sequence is TGCGCCAGCGGTCAGGATCTTTTGAACACTGAAGCTTTCTTT.

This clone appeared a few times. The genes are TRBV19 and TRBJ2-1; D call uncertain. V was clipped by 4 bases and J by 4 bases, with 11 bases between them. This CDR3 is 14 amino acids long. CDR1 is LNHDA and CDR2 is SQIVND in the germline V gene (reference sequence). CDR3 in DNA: TGTGCCAGTAGTAGCGGTGATAAATACAATGAGCAGTTCTTC. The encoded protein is CASSSGDKYNEQFF.

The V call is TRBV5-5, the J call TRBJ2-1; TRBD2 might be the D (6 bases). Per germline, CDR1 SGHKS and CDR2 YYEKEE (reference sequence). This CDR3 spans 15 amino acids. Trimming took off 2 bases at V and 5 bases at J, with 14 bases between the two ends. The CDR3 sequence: CASSFGGALNNEQFF. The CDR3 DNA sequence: TGTGCCAGCAGCTTCGGAGGGGCCCTTAACAATGAGCAGTTCTTC. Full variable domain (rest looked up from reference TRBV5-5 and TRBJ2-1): DAGVTQSPTHLIKTRGQQVTLRCSPISGHKSVSWYQQVLGQGPQFIFQYYEKEERGRGNFPDRFSARQFPNYSSELNVNALLLGDSALYLCASSFGGALNNEQFFGPGTRLTVL.

The CDR3 nucleotides read TGTGCCAGCAGTAAGACTGCCTCCTCTGACGAGCAGTACTTC. Residues: CASSKTASSDEQYF. J is TRBJ2-7 and V is TRBV28, with D unresolved. CDR1 is MDHEN, CDR2 SYDVKM, per germline. This CDR3 spans 14 amino acids. V was shortened by 5 bases and J by 5 bases, with 16 bases between the two germline ends.

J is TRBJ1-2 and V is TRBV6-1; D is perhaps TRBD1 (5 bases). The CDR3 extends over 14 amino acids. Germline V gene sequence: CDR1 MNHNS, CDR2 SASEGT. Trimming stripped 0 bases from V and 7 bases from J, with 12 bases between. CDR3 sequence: CASSEATGGSGYTF. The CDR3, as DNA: TGTGCCAGCAGTGAAGCAACGGGGGGAAGTGGCTACACCTTC.

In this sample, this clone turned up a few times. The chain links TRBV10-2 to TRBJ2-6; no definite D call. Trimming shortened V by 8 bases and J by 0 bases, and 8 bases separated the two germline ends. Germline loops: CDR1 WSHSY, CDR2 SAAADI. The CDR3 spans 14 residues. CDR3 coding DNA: TGCGCCAGCCTAGGAAGCTCTGGGGCCAACGTCCTGACTTTC. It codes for CASLGSSGANVLTF.

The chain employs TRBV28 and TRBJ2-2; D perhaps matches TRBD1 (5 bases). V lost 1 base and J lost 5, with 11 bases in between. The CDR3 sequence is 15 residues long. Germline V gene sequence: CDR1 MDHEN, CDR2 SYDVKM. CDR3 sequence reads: CASSLFLGRTGELFF. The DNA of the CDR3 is TGTGCCAGCAGTTTATTTTTGGGGCGTACCGGGGAGCTGTTTTTT.

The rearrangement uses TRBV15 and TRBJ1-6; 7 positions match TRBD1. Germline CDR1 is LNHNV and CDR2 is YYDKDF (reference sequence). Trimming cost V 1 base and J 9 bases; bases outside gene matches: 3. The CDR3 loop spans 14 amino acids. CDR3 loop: CATSRGQGVSPLHF. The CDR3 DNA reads TGTGCCACCAGCAGAGGACAGGGAGTTTCACCCCTCCACTTT.

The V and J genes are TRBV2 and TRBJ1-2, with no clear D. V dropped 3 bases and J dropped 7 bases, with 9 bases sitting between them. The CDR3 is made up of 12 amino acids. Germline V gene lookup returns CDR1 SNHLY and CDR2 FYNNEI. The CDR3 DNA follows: TGTGCCAGCAGTGAGTGGTTGGGTGGCTACACCTTC. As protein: CASSEWLGGYTF.

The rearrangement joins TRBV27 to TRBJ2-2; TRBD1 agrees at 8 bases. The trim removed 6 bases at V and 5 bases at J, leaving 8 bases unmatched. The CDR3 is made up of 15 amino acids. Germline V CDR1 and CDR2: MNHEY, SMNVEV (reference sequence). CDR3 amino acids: CASRPGQGRTGELFF. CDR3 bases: TGTGCCAGCAGACCCGGACAGGGTAGAACCGGGGAGCTGTTTTTT.

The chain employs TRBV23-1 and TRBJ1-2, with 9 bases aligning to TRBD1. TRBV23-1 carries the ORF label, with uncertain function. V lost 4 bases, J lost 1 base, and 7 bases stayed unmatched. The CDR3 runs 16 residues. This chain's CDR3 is CASSRIRTGVNYGYTF. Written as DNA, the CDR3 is TGCGCCAGCAGTCGGATAAGGACAGGGGTTAACTATGGCTACACCTTC.

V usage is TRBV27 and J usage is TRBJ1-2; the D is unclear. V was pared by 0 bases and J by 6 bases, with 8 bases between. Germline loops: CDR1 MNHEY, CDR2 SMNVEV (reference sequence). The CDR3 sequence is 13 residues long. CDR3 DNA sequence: TGTGCCAGCAGTTTATCCGGGTCTCATGGCTACACCTTC. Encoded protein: CASSLSGSHGYTF.

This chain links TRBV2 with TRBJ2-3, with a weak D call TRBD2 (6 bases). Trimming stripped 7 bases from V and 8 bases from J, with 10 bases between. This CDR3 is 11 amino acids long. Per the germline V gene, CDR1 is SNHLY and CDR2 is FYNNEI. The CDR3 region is CASTREVTQYF. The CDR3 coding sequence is TGTGCCAGCACCAGGGAGGTTACGCAGTATTTT. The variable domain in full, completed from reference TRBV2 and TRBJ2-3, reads EPEVTQTPSHQVTQMGQEVILRCVPISNHLYFYWYRQILGQKVEFLVSFYNNEISEKSEIFDDQFSVERPDGSNFTLKIRSTKLEDSAMYFCASTREVTQYFGPGTRLTVL.

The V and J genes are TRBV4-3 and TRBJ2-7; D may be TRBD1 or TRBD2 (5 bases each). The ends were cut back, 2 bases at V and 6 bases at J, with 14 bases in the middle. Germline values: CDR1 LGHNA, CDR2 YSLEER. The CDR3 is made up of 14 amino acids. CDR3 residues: CASSQQLGTSEQYF. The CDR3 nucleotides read TGCGCCAGCAGCCAACAGCTCGGGACCTCCGAGCAGTACTTC.

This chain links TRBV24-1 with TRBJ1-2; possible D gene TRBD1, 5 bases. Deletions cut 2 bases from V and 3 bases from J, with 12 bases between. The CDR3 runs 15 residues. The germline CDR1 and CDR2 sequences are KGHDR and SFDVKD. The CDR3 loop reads CATSDSGVGDYGYTF. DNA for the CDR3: TGTGCCACCAGTGATTCCGGCGTGGGGGACTATGGCTACACCTTC.

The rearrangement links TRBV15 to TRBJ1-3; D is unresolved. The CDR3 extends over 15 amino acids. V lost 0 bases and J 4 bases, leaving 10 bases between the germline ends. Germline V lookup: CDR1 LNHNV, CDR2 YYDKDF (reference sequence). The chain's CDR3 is CATSRDQRAGNTIYF. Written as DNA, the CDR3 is TGTGCCACCAGCAGAGATCAGAGAGCCGGAAACACCATATATTTT. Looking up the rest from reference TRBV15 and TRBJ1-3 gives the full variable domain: DAMVIQNPRYQVTQFGKPVTLSCSQTLNHNVMYWYQQKSSQAPKLLFHYYDKDFNNEADTPDNFQSRRPNTSFCFLDIRSPGLGDTAMYLCATSRDQRAGNTIYFGEGSWLTVV.